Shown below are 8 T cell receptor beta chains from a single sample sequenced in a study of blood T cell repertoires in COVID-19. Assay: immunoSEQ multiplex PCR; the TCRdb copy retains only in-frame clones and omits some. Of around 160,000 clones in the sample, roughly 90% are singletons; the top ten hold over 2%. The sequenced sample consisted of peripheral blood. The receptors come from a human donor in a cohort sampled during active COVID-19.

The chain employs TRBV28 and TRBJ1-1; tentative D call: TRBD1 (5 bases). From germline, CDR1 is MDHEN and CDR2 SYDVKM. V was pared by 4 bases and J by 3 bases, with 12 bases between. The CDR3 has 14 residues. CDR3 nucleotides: TGTGCCAGCAGTTCGGGAGGGGAGGACACTGAAGCTTTCTTT. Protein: CASSSGGEDTEAFF.

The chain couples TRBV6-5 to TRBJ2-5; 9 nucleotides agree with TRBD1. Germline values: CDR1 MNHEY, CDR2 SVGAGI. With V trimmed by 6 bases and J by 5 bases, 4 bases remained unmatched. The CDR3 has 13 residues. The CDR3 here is CASRTGGQETQYF. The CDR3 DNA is TGTGCCAGCAGAACAGGGGGCCAGGAGACCCAGTACTTC.

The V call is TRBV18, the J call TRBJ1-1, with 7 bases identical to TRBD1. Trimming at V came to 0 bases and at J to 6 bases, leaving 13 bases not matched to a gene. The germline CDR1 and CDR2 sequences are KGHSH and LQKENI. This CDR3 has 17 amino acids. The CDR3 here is CASSPPSLRQGLAEAFF. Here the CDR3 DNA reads TGTGCCAGCTCACCACCCTCACTTAGACAGGGTCTGGCTGAAGCTTTCTTT.

In DNA form, the CDR3 reads TGTGCCACCAGTGATGCGGACAGGGGGTACGAGCAGTACTTC. Translation: CATSDADRGYEQYF. The rearrangement joins TRBV24-1 to TRBJ2-7; the match to TRBD1 covers 10 bases. This CDR3 comprises 14 residues. CDR1 and CDR2 from the germline V gene are KGHDR and SFDVKD. With V trimmed by 3 bases and J by 4 bases, 2 bases remained unmatched.

CDR3 bases: TGTGCCAGCAGTTCTGCGGGAGTGAAAAAAGAGACCCAGTACTTC. Its translation: CASSSAGVKKETQYF. The rearrangement uses TRBV6-2 or TRBV6-3 and TRBJ2-5; TRBD2 matches 7 bases. Germline values: CDR1 MNHEY, CDR2 SVGEGT. The CDR3 is 15 amino acids. V lost 4 bases and J lost 3; bases outside the gene matches: 8.

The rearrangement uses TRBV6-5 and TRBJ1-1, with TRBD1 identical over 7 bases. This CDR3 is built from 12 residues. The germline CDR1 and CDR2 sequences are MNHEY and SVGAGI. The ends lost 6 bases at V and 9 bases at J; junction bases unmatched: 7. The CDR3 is CASRDDRDKAFF. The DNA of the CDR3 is TGTGCCAGCAGAGACGACAGGGACAAAGCTTTCTTT.

The CDR3 nucleotides read TGTGCCAGCAGCCACGGCCGACCCCCTAGCGGGAGGGTTACAGATACGCAGTATTTT. This sequence encodes CASSHGRPPSGRVTDTQYF. This chain connects TRBV14 to TRBJ2-3, with 12 positions matching TRBD2. This CDR3 contains 19 residues. V was clipped by 3 bases and J by 3 bases; unmatched bases: 13. Germline CDR1 reads SGHDN; CDR2 reads FVKESK.

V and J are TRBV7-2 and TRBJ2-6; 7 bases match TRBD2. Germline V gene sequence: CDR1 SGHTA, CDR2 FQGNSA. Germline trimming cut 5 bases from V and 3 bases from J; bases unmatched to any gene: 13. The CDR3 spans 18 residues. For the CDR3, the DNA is TGTGCCAGCAGCCCCCCGGGAGGTGGGCAGGATGGGGCCAACGTCCTGACTTTC. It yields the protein CASSPPGGGQDGANVLTF.